Listed below are T cell receptor beta chains from one sample, sequenced in a study of shared clonotypes between healthy human individuals. The table came from immunoSEQ multiplex PCR; TCRdb's copy has only in-frame clones and leaves some out. The sample lists over 2 million clones, about 95% occurring once. Sequencing was performed on naive CD8+ T cells sorted from blood. Receptor source: a man aged 18 to 29 in good health. CDR3s include the opening cysteine and the closing phenylalanine or tryptophan. The order of the fields is CDR3 protein, CDR3 DNA, V gene, J gene, D gene, clone size. The D gene is left open where the match is weak. Clone size is given for some rows only: seen once, a few or many times, or a class if the clone is expanded.

CDR3: CSVPGARGGYTF
DNA: TGCAGCGTTCCAGGGGCACGGGGAGGCTACACCTTC
V: TRBV29-1
J: TRBJ1-2
D: .
size: .

CDR3: CASSLRLVAGELFF
DNA: TGTGCCAGCAGTTTAAGACTAGTGGCCGGGGAGCTGTTTTTT
V: TRBV27
J: TRBJ2-2
D: .
size: .

CDR3: CASSLARSKETQYF
DNA: TGCGCCAGCAGCTTGGCAAGATCTAAAGAGACCCAGTACTTC
V: TRBV5-1
J: TRBJ2-5
D: .
size: .

CDR3: CAWSDAGGYYGYTF
DNA: TGTGCCTGGAGTGATGCAGGGGGCTACTATGGCTACACCTTC
V: TRBV30
J: TRBJ1-2
D: TRBD1
size: .

CDR3: CAISDSRANTGELFF
DNA: TGTGCCATCAGTGATAGCAGGGCTAACACCGGGGAGCTGTTTTTT
V: TRBV10-3
J: TRBJ2-2
D: .
size: .

CDR3: CASSLGGSSYNEQFF
DNA: TGCGCCAGCAGTCTAGGAGGGAGCTCCTACAATGAGCAGTTCTTC
V: TRBV23-1
J: TRBJ2-1
D: .
size: few

CDR3: CASSYEGTANTEAFF
DNA: TGTGCCAGCAGTTACGAGGGGACAGCGAACACTGAAGCTTTCTTT
V: TRBV6-7
J: TRBJ1-1
D: TRBD1
size: .

CDR3: CASSGPDRDQPQHF
DNA: TGTGCCAGCAGTGGGCCTGACAGGGATCAGCCCCAGCATTTT
V: TRBV6-1
J: TRBJ1-5
D: TRBD1
size: .

CDR3: CASSYAQGYNEQFF
DNA: TGTGCCAGCAGTTACGCCCAGGGGTACAATGAGCAGTTCTTC
V: TRBV6-5
J: TRBJ2-1
D: .
size: .

CDR3: CASSFGQSTDTQYF
DNA: TGTGCCAGCAGTTTCGGACAGAGCACAGATACGCAGTATTTT
V: TRBV27
J: TRBJ2-3
D: .
size: once

CDR3: CASSTTGEMNTEAFF
DNA: TGTGCCAGCAGCACCACTGGGGAAATGAACACTGAAGCTTTCTTT
V: TRBV9
J: TRBJ1-1
D: .
size: .

CDR3: CASSVSGGAPTPYEQYF
DNA: TGTGCCAGCAGCGTATCGGGGGGGGCTCCGACCCCCTACGAGCAGTACTTC
V: TRBV9
J: TRBJ2-7
D: TRBD2
size: .

CDR3: CASSFATSGKGLSDVLTF
DNA: TGTGCCAGCAGTTTTGCCACGTCGGGGAAGGGGCTAAGCGACGTCCTGACTTTC
V: TRBV27
J: TRBJ2-6
D: .
size: .

CDR3: CASSPQPGLESSYNSPLHF
DNA: TGTGCCAGTAGTCCGCAACCGGGACTCGAGAGCTCCTATAATTCACCCCTCCACTTT
V: TRBV19
J: TRBJ1-6
D: .
size: .

CDR3: CASSLADSSNTEAFF
DNA: TGCGCCAGCAGCTTGGCCGACTCCTCGAACACTGAAGCTTTCTTT
V: TRBV5-1
J: TRBJ1-1
D: .
size: .

CDR3: CASSPPGERLDTQYF
DNA: TGTGCCAGCAGCCCCCCGGGCGAGCGCCTGGATACGCAGTATTTT
V: TRBV7-9
J: TRBJ2-3
D: .
size: .

CDR3: CASSLAGQQNTGELFF
DNA: TGTGCCAGCAGCCTAGCGGGACAACAGAACACCGGGGAGCTGTTTTTT
V: TRBV5-7
J: TRBJ2-2
D: TRBD2
size: .

CDR3: CASSSYRLYYEQYF
DNA: TGTGCCAGCAGTTCCTACAGGCTTTACTACGAGCAGTACTTC
V: TRBV27
J: TRBJ2-7
D: .
size: .

CDR3: CASSHTSGSLYEQYF
DNA: TGTGCCAGCAGTCACACGAGCGGCAGTCTCTACGAGCAGTACTTC
V: TRBV27
J: TRBJ2-7
D: .
size: .

CDR3: CATSDRGTGTEEQYF
DNA: TGTGCCACCAGCGATAGAGGGACAGGGACGGAGGAGCAGTACTTC
V: TRBV15
J: TRBJ2-7
D: TRBD1
size: .

CDR3: CASSWEREGHSEQFF
DNA: TGTGCCAGCAGCTGGGAGCGGGAGGGCCACAGTGAGCAGTTCTTC
V: TRBV13
J: TRBJ2-1
D: TRBD2
size: .

CDR3: CASSLGTSGNEQFF
DNA: TGTGCCAGCAGCTTGGGGACTAGCGGCAATGAGCAGTTCTTC
V: TRBV11-1
J: TRBJ2-1
D: TRBD2
size: .

CDR3: CASSSRAGGGNQPQHF
DNA: TGCGCCAGCAGCTCTCGGGCAGGGGGTGGCAATCAGCCCCAGCATTTT
V: TRBV5-1
J: TRBJ1-5
D: TRBD1
size: .

CDR3: CASSEVSGASQPQHF
DNA: TGTGCCAGCAGTGAAGTTTCGGGGGCGAGTCAGCCCCAGCATTTT
V: TRBV6-1
J: TRBJ1-5
D: .
size: .

CDR3: CASSLYLKETQYF
DNA: TGTGCCAGCAGTTTGTACCTCAAGGAGACCCAGTACTTC
V: TRBV27
J: TRBJ2-5
D: .
size: .

CDR3: CASTDGGRETQYF
DNA: TGTGCCAGCACCGATGGGGGTAGGGAGACCCAGTACTTC
V: TRBV6-1
J: TRBJ2-5
D: .
size: .

CDR3: CASGWGLGTNTEAFF
DNA: TGTGCCTCGGGATGGGGTTTGGGCACGAACACTGAAGCTTTCTTT
V: TRBV19
J: TRBJ1-1
D: .
size: .

CDR3: CASSQDATVTEAFF
DNA: TGCGCCAGCAGCCAAGACGCGACAGTCACTGAAGCTTTCTTT
V: TRBV4-1
J: TRBJ1-1
D: .
size: .

CDR3: CASSITRADTQYF
DNA: TGTGCCAGTAGTATAACGAGGGCAGATACGCAGTATTTT
V: TRBV19
J: TRBJ2-3
D: .
size: .

CDR3: CASSQGQGMIYEQYF
DNA: TGCGCCAGCAGCCAAGGACAGGGGATGATCTACGAGCAGTACTTC
V: TRBV4-1
J: TRBJ2-7
D: TRBD1
size: .

CDR3: CASSFSSGANVLTF
DNA: TGTGCCAGCAGTTTCAGCTCTGGGGCCAACGTCCTGACTTTC
V: TRBV27
J: TRBJ2-6
D: .
size: .

CDR3: CASSLGTSGLEQFF
DNA: TGTGCCAGCAGTTTAGGTACTAGCGGACTTGAGCAGTTCTTC
V: TRBV27
J: TRBJ2-1
D: TRBD2
size: .

CDR3: CATSRGAGTLAYEQYF
DNA: TGTGCCACCAGCAGAGGCGCCGGGACACTGGCCTACGAGCAGTACTTC
V: TRBV15
J: TRBJ2-7
D: .
size: .

CDR3: CASSSGQGRDEQFF
DNA: TGTGCCAGCAGCTCAGGACAGGGGAGGGATGAGCAGTTCTTC
V: TRBV11-2
J: TRBJ2-1
D: TRBD1
size: .

CDR3: CSVLAGESYNEQFF
DNA: TGCAGCGTTTTAGCGGGGGAATCCTACAATGAGCAGTTCTTC
V: TRBV29-1
J: TRBJ2-1
D: TRBD2
size: .

CDR3: CASSLGTGSSPLHF
DNA: TGTGCCAGCAGCTTAGGTACGGGGAGTTCACCCCTCCACTTT
V: TRBV7-8
J: TRBJ1-6
D: .
size: .

CDR3: CASSLRDVSSYEQYF
DNA: TGCGCCAGCAGCCTCCGGGACGTAAGCTCCTACGAGCAGTACTTC
V: TRBV4-1
J: TRBJ2-7
D: .
size: .

CDR3: CASSRLDEKLFF
DNA: TGTGCCAGCAGCCGACTGGATGAAAAACTGTTTTTT
V: TRBV6-6
J: TRBJ1-4
D: .
size: .

CDR3: CASETGGFTDTQYF
DNA: TGTGCCTCCGAAACAGGGGGCTTCACAGATACGCAGTATTTT
V: TRBV30
J: TRBJ2-3
D: TRBD1
size: .

CDR3: CASSLSPPGTVSPTGELFF
DNA: TGTGCCAGCAGCTTGTCGCCCCCGGGTACAGTGTCCCCCACCGGGGAGCTGTTTTTT
V: TRBV7-6
J: TRBJ2-2
D: .
size: .

CDR3: CASSSGQGFYEQYF
DNA: TGTGCCAGCAGTTCGGGACAGGGGTTTTACGAGCAGTACTTC
V: TRBV27
J: TRBJ2-7
D: TRBD1
size: .

CDR3: CASSYSVGEQYF
DNA: TGTGCCAGCAGTTACTCAGTGGGCGAGCAGTACTTC
V: TRBV6-6
J: TRBJ2-7
D: .
size: .

CDR3: CASSESPEELAGETQYF
DNA: TGCGCCAGCAGTGAGTCTCCTGAGGAGTTAGCGGGAGAGACCCAGTACTTC
V: TRBV10-2
J: TRBJ2-5
D: TRBD2
size: .

CDR3: CASSQIPGGVYEQYF
DNA: TGCGCCAGCAGCCAAATACCAGGGGGAGTGTACGAGCAGTACTTC
V: TRBV4-1
J: TRBJ2-7
D: TRBD1
size: .

CDR3: CASSYAGGPYNEQFF
DNA: TGTGCCAGCAGTTACGCGGGGGGGCCCTACAATGAGCAGTTCTTC
V: TRBV6-5
J: TRBJ2-1
D: TRBD2
size: .

CDR3: CSVAKDRVPNGELFF
DNA: TGCAGCGTTGCCAAGGACAGGGTTCCGAACGGGGAGCTGTTTTTT
V: TRBV29-1
J: TRBJ2-2
D: TRBD1
size: .

CDR3: CASSYTSGRTGELFF
DNA: TGTGCCAGCAGCTACACTAGCGGGAGAACCGGGGAGCTGTTTTTT
V: TRBV11-2
J: TRBJ2-2
D: TRBD2
size: .

CDR3: CASSLKLAYEQYF
DNA: TGTGCCAGCAGTTTAAAGCTAGCCTACGAGCAGTACTTC
V: TRBV27
J: TRBJ2-7
D: .
size: .

CDR3: CASSQGSTGGSNQPQHF
DNA: TGCGCCAGCAGCCAAGGGTCTACAGGGGGCTCCAATCAGCCCCAGCATTTT
V: TRBV4-1
J: TRBJ1-5
D: TRBD1
size: .

CDR3: CASSLAVQETQYF
DNA: TGTGCCAGCAGCTTAGCAGTCCAAGAGACCCAGTACTTC
V: TRBV7-8
J: TRBJ2-5
D: .
size: .

CDR3: CASSFSSGTGTDNEKLFF
DNA: TGTGCCAGCAGTTTTAGTTCCGGGACAGGGACCGATAATGAAAAACTGTTTTTT
V: TRBV28
J: TRBJ1-4
D: TRBD1
size: .

CDR3: CASSLGYEKLFF
DNA: TGTGCCAGCAGCTTAGGGTATGAAAAACTGTTTTTT
V: TRBV13
J: TRBJ1-4
D: .
size: .

CDR3: CASSQGGRSYGYTF
DNA: TGCGCCAGCAGCCAAGGGGGACGGTCCTATGGCTACACCTTC
V: TRBV4-3
J: TRBJ1-2
D: .
size: few